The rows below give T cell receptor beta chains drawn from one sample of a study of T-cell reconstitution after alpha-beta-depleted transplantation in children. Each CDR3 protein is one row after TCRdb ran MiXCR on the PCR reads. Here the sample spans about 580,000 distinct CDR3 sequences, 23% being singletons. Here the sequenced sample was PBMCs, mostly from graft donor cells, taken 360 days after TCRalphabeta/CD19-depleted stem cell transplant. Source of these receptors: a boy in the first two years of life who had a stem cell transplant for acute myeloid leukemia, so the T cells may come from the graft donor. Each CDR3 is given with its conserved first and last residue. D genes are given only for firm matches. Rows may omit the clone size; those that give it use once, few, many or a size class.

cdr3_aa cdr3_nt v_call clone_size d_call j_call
CATSDYSGTDTQYF TGTGCCACCAGTGATTACTCAGGCACAGATACGCAGTATTTT TRBV24-1 - - TRBJ2-3
CASSAVGQGKNTIYF TGTGCCAGCAGTGCTGTGGGACAGGGAAAAAACACCATATATTTT TRBV6-1 few TRBD1 TRBJ1-3
CASSIDRVGHQPQHF TGTGCCAGTAGTATCGACAGGGTTGGGCATCAGCCCCAGCATTTT TRBV19 many TRBD1 TRBJ1-5
CSVDGQGSTDTQYF TGCAGCGTTGACGGGCAGGGGAGCACAGATACGCAGTATTTT TRBV29-1 few - TRBJ2-3
CSVELGGASNEQFF TGCAGCGTTGAATTGGGAGGGGCAAGCAATGAGCAGTTCTTC TRBV29-1 - TRBD2 TRBJ2-1
CSARATGELFF TGCAGTGCTAGAGCCACCGGGGAGCTGTTTTTT TRBV20-1 many - TRBJ2-2
CSARDWHEQYF TGCAGTGCTAGAGATTGGCACGAGCAGTACTTC TRBV20-1 few - TRBJ2-7
CASREPGRGTEAFF TGTGCCAGCAGGGAACCGGGACGAGGCACTGAAGCTTTCTTT TRBV25-1 many - TRBJ1-1
CASSFPLGGGQPQHF TGTGCCAGCAGTTTCCCTCTGGGGGGCGGTCAGCCCCAGCATTTT TRBV28 - - TRBJ1-5
CATSRVAGEQDTQYF TGTGCCACCAGCAGAGTAGCGGGGGAGCAAGATACGCAGTATTTT TRBV15 few TRBD2 TRBJ2-3
CAISVQPASYNEQFF TGTGCCATCAGTGTTCAGCCGGCGTCCTACAATGAGCAGTTCTTC TRBV10-3 few - TRBJ2-1
CSAVDGRSSYNSPLHF TGCAGTGCTGTCGACGGACGGAGCTCCTATAATTCACCCCTCCACTTT TRBV20-1 - - TRBJ1-6
CASSSTGFRNEQFF TGTGCCAGCAGTTCGACAGGATTTAGGAATGAGCAGTTCTTC TRBV12-3/TRBV12-4 many - TRBJ2-1
CSVDRDTPTNQYF TGCAGCGTCGACCGGGACACCCCAACCAACCAGTACTTC TRBV29-1 many - TRBJ2-5
CASSLNGYSGNTIYF TGTGCCAGCAGCCTCAACGGATATTCTGGAAACACCATATATTTT TRBV7-2 - - TRBJ1-3
CASSSGSPADTQYF TGTGCCAGCAGTTCCGGGAGCCCCGCAGATACGCAGTATTTT TRBV5-5 few - TRBJ2-3
CASSQEGTGELFF TGTGCCAGCAGCCAAGAAGGCACCGGGGAGCTGTTTTTT TRBV3-1 many - TRBJ2-2
CASSMTGTEFF TGTGCCAGCAGTATGACAGGGACGGAGTTCTTC TRBV6-2/TRBV6-3 - TRBD1 TRBJ2-1
CSVGGSTAAFF TGCAGCGTTGGGGGGAGTACTGCAGCTTTCTTT TRBV29-1 - - TRBJ1-1
CASSQAAGSYNEQFF TGCGCCAGCAGCCAAGCGGCGGGATCCTACAATGAGCAGTTCTTC TRBV4-3 many - TRBJ2-1
CASSLSPMGYEQYF TGTGCCAGCAGTTTGAGCCCCATGGGCTACGAGCAGTACTTC TRBV12-3/TRBV12-4 many - TRBJ2-7
CSASRDRGRGVQETQYF TGCAGTGCTAGCAGGGACAGGGGGCGCGGGGTCCAAGAGACCCAGTACTTC TRBV20-1 - TRBD1 TRBJ2-5
CASSSGGSSLFNYGYTF TGTGCCAGCAGCTCCGGGGGCAGTTCTCTTTTTAACTATGGCTACACCTTC TRBV7-2 few - TRBJ1-2
CSAREWVGRTYEQYF TGCAGTGCTAGAGAGTGGGTAGGGAGAACCTACGAGCAGTACTTC TRBV20-1 - - TRBJ2-7